This T cell receptor beta chain appears in the sequencing data of a study of shared clonotypes between healthy human individuals. Findings of the study overall: Naive subsets usually exceeded memory subsets in estimated richness.

On this clone itself: Its antigen is unknown.

Across several immunoSEQ plates, the genomic DNA of each subset was split evenly. Using immunoSEQ multiplex PCR, the repertoire was profiled, and TCRdb retains in-frame clones only, with some absent. The top ten clones hold 0.32% of a sample with around 370,000 clones, 90% to 97% of them seen once. The CDR3 runs to 15 residues. V dropped 9 bases and J dropped 2; count of bases not matched to a gene: 7. CDR1 and CDR2 (germline): LNHDA, SQIVND (reference sequence). Donors comprised healthy HIV-negative adults lacking recent acute infections or vaccinations. The specimen was memory CD8+ T cells sorted from blood. As to subset: CD45RO+ cells pooled with CCR7-negative TemRA cells. The sequence derives from a man younger than 45 in good health. The J gene is TRBJ1-5, the V gene TRBV19; 10 bases match TRBD1. The CDR3: CARGQGRVGNQPQHF. The DNA for the CDR3 is TGTGCCAGGGGACAGGGGAGGGTTGGCAATCAGCCCCAGCATTTT.